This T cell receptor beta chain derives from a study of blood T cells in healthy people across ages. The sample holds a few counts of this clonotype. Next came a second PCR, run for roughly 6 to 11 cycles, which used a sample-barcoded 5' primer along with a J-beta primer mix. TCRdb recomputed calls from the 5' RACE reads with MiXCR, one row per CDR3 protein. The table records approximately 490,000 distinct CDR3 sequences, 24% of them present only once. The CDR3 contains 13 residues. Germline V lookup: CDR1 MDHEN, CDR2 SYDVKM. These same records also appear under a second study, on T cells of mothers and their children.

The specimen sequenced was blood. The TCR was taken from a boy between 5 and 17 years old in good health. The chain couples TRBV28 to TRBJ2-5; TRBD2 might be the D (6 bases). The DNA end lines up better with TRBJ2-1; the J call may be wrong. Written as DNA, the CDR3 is TGTGCCAGCAGAGACGGGAGTATGAATGAGCAGTTCTTC. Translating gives CASRDGSMNEQFF.